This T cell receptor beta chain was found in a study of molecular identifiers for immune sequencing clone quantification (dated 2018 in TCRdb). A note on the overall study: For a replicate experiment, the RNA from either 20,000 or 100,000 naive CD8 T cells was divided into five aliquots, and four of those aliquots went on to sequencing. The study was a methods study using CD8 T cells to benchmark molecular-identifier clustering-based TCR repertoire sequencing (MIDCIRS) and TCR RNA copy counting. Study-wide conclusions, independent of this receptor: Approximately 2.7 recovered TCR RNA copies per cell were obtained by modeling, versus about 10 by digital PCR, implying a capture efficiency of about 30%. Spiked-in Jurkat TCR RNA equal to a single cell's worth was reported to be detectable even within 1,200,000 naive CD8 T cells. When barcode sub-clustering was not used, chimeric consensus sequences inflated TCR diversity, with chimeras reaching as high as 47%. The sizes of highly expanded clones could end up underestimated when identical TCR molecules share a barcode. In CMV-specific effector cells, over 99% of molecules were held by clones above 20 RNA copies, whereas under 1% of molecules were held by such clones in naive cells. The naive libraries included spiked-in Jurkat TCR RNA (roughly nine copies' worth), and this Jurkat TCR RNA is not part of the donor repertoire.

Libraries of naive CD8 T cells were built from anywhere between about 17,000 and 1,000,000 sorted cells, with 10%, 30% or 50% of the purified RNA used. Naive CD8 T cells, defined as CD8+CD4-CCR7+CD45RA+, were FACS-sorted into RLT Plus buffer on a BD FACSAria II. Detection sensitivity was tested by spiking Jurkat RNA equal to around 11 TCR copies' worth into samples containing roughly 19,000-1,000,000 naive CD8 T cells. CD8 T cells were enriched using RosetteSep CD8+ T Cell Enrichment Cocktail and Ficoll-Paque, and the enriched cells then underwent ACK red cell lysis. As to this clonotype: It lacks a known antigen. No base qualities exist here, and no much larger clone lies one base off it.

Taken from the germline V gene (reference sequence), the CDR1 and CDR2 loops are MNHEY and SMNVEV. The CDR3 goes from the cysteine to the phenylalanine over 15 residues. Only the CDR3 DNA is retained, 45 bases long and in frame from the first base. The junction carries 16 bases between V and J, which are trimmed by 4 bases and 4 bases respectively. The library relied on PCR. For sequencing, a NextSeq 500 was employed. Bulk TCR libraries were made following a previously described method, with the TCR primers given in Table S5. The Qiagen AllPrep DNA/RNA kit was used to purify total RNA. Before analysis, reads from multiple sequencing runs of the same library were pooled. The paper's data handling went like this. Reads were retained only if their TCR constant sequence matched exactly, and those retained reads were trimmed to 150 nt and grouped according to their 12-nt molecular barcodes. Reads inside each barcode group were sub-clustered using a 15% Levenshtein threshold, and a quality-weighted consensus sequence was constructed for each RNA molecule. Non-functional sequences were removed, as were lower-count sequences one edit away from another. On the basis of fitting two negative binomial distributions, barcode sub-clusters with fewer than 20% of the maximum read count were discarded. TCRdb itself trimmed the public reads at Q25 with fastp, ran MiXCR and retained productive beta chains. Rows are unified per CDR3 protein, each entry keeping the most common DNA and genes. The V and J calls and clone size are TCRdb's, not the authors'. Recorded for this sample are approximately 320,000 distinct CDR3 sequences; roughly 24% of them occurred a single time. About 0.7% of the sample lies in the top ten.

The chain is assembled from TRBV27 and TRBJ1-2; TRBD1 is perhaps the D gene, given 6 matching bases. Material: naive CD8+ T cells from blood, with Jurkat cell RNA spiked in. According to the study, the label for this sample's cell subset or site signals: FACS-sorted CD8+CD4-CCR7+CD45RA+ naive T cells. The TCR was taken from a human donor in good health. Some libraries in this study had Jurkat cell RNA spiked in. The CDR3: CASSSTQGWAYGYTF. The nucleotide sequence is TGTGCCAGCAGTTCCACCCAGGGGTGGGCCTATGGCTACACCTTC.